Below, 27 T cell receptor beta chains from the same sample are listed, as sequenced in a study of PD-1 blockade in mismatch repair-deficient tumors. Profiling relied on immunoSEQ multiplex PCR, and the TCRdb table lists in-frame clones only, not all of them. Found here are about 34,000 clones, around 80% of them singletons; the top ten hold about 3.7%. The input for sequencing was PBMCs, taken approximately 6 weeks after starting pembrolizumab. The source of these receptors is an adult with mismatch repair-deficient cancer.

The V and J genes are TRBV7-6 and TRBJ2-7; maybe TRBD1 (6 bases). The V gene's germline CDR1 is SGHVS and CDR2 FNYEAQ. This CDR3 region has 16 residues. Trimming took off 0 bases at V and 1 base at J, with 13 bases between the two ends. CDR3 nucleotides: TGTGCCAGCAGCTTAGCGAGGGGGAGTAATTCCTACGAGCAGTACTTC. It yields the protein CASSLARGSNSYEQYF.

The gene calls are TRBV29-1 and TRBJ1-4; 9 positions match TRBD1. The CDR3 loop spans 13 amino acids. J lost 5 bases, V lost 7 bases, and 5 bases had no gene match. Per germline, CDR1 SQVTM and CDR2 ANQGSEA. As DNA, the CDR3 is TGCAGCGGAAGGACAGGGGCCAATGAAAAACTGTTTTTT. This gives the protein CSGRTGANEKLFF.

The chain is built from TRBV19 and TRBJ1-5; D is perhaps TRBD1 (5 bases). CDR1 is LNHDA and CDR2 is SQIVND in the germline V gene (reference sequence). This CDR3 has 14 amino acids. Trimming shortened V by 4 bases and J by 6 bases, and 13 bases separated the two germline ends. As DNA, the CDR3 is TGTGCCAGTAGTACCCTGGGGGGACGTCAGCCCCAGCATTTT. Translation: CASSTLGGRQPQHF.

This clone was picked up one time. The chain employs TRBV11-3 and TRBJ2-3; 10 bases align to TRBD2. This CDR3 is built from 16 residues. Per the germline V gene, CDR1 is SGHNT and CDR2 is YENEEA. V was pared by 3 bases and J by 6 bases, with 9 bases of the junction left unmatched. This CDR3 reads CASSLSSGSGSDTQYF. CDR3 nucleotides: TGTGCCAGCAGCTTGTCTAGCGGGAGTGGTTCGGATACGCAGTATTTT.

The chain combines TRBV7-2 with TRBJ2-1; TRBD2 agrees at 10 bases. V lost 0 bases, J lost 7 bases, and 6 bases stayed unmatched. Per the germline V gene, CDR1 is SGHTA and CDR2 is FQGNSA. The CDR3 contains 16 residues. This CDR3 is CASSLALAGVRNEQFF. The CDR3 nucleotides read TGTGCCAGCAGCTTAGCCCTAGCGGGAGTTAGGAATGAGCAGTTCTTC.

Note on this clone: The sample contains more than one DNA sequence encoding this CDR3. The rearrangement links TRBV7-3 to TRBJ1-1; perhaps TRBD1 as D (6 bases). V was trimmed by 0 bases and J by 3 bases, leaving 8 bases between them. Germline CDR1 is SGHTA and CDR2 is FQGTGA. This CDR3 is built from 14 residues. The CDR3 nucleotides read TGTGCCAGCAGCTTAACAGGGGGGGACACTGAAGCTTTCTTT. It yields the protein CASSLTGGDTEAFF.

This clone was seen only a few times. The V gene is TRBV5-6, the J gene TRBJ2-7; tentatively, D is TRBD1 (6 bases). This CDR3 is 13 amino acids long. The germline V gene has CDR1 SGHDT and CDR2 YYEEEE. Between the trimmed V and J ends, which lost 0 bases and 5 bases, there was a span of 9 bases. CDR3 nucleotides: TGTGCCAGCAGCTTGGTCTCAGGGGACGAGCAGTACTTC. Protein product: CASSLVSGDEQYF.

This clone was found once. The rearrangement links TRBV5-6 to TRBJ1-1; 10 bases line up with TRBD1. The CDR3 runs 18 residues. Trimming took 5 bases from V and 3 from J; bases not matched to a gene: 16. CDR1 is SGHDT and CDR2 is YYEEEE in the germline V gene. The CDR3 reads CASSHLAGQGREDTEAFF. DNA of the CDR3: TGTGCCAGCAGTCACCTGGCGGGACAGGGGAGAGAAGACACTGAAGCTTTCTTT. Variable domain in full (rest from reference TRBV5-6 and TRBJ1-1): DAGVTQSPTHLIKTRGQQVTLRCSPKSGHDTVSWYQQALGQGPQFIFQYYEEEERQRGNFPDRFSGHQFPNYSSELNVNALLLGDSALYLCASSHLAGQGREDTEAFFGQGTRLTVV.

V usage is TRBV7-3 and J usage is TRBJ2-5, with D tentatively TRBD1 (6 bases). From germline, CDR1 is SGHTA and CDR2 FQGTGA. V was clipped by 2 bases and J by 5 bases, with 15 bases between them. This CDR3 comprises 15 residues. The CDR3 sequence: CASSLGGGSGETQYF. The CDR3 region has the DNA TGTGCCAGCAGCTTAGGGGGCGGGTCCGGGGAGACCCAGTACTTC.

The rearrangement links TRBV5-1 to TRBJ2-3; D gene unclear. V shed 0 bases and J shed 0 bases, with 11 bases lying between them. This CDR3 region has 16 residues. Germline V gives CDR1 SGHRS, CDR2 YFSETQ. DNA of the CDR3: TGCGCCAGCAGCTTGGGCAGCGCCGCTAGCACAGATACGCAGTATTTT. It translates to CASSLGSAASTDTQYF.

The chain's CDR3 is CASSSTRLQYF. DNA for the CDR3: TGTGCCAGCAGTTCGACTAGGTTGCAGTATTTT. The V call is TRBV28, the J call TRBJ2-3, with D tentatively TRBD2 (6 bases). The CDR3 loop spans 11 amino acids. Looked up from germline, CDR1 is MDHEN and CDR2 is SYDVKM. V was clipped by 4 bases and J by 11 bases, with 10 bases between them.

V usage is TRBV6-1 and J usage is TRBJ1-5; D may be TRBD1 (6 bases). V lost 6 bases and J lost 2, with 14 bases in between. This CDR3 region has 15 residues. Germline-derived CDR1 and CDR2 are MNHNS and SASEGT. The DNA for the CDR3 is TGTGCCAGCAGGACCCGGGACAATGGCAATCAGCCCCAGCATTTT. Translating it yields CASRTRDNGNQPQHF.

This rearrangement joins TRBV7-8 to TRBJ2-2; D possibly corresponds to TRBD1 (6 bases). CDR3 size: 14 residues. Germline V gene data show CDR1 as SGHVS and CDR2 as FQNEAQ. V lost 5 bases and J 4 bases, leaving 11 bases between the germline ends. The CDR3, as DNA: TGTGCCAGCAGCACTGGGACACCCACCGGGGAGCTGTTTTTT. It is translated as CASSTGTPTGELFF.

The count of this clone is one. The J gene is TRBJ2-6, the V gene TRBV10-2, with a weak D call TRBD1 (5 bases). The V end lost 7 bases, the J end lost 3 bases, and 16 bases lay between the germline ends. The CDR3 covers 16 residues. CDR1 is WSHSY and CDR2 is SAAADI in the germline V gene. The CDR3 is CASTLPMGRGANVLTF. For the CDR3, the DNA is TGCGCCAGCACCCTGCCAATGGGGCGTGGGGCCAACGTCCTGACTTTC.

The chain links TRBV29-1 to TRBJ2-2; 8 positions match TRBD1. This CDR3 spans 12 amino acids. V trimming: 5 bases; J trimming: 5 bases; junction bases outside the gene matches: 1. Germline V lookup: CDR1 SQVTM, CDR2 ANQGSEA. CDR3 residues: CSVNRGTGELFF. CDR3 nucleotides: TGCAGCGTTAACAGGGGGACCGGGGAGCTGTTTTTT.

The V gene is TRBV30, the J gene TRBJ1-2, with D unresolved. The CDR3 spans 15 residues. Germline V gene sequence: CDR1 GTSNPN, CDR2 SVGIG (reference sequence). The V gene lost 0 bases and the J gene lost 0 bases, with 11 bases spanning the gap. DNA of the CDR3: TGTGCCTGGAGTGTACGCCGGGATACTAACTATGGCTACACCTTC. Translating it yields CAWSVRRDTNYGYTF.

The chain joins TRBV19 to TRBJ2-7; no firm D call. CDR1 is LNHDA, CDR2 SQIVND, per germline (reference sequence). This CDR3 contains 13 residues. Trimming pared 5 bases from V and 3 bases from J, leaving 11 bases between. CDR3 in amino acids: CASSPNSLYEQYF. Here the CDR3 DNA reads TGTGCCAGTAGTCCCAATAGCCTCTACGAGCAGTACTTC.

The chain uses TRBV5-4 and TRBJ2-3; D is undetermined. The germline CDR1 and CDR2 sequences are SGHNT and YYREEE (reference sequence). CDR3 length equals 13 residues. V was clipped by 0 bases and J by 4 bases, with 6 bases between them. Here the CDR3 DNA reads TGTGCCAGCAGCTTGGTCCAGGCAGATACGCAGTATTTT. Translation gives CASSLVQADTQYF.

Turning to this clone: The sample contains more than one DNA sequence encoding this CDR3. V and J are TRBV29-1 and TRBJ1-2; no clear D gene. This CDR3 contains 13 residues. V lost 1 base and J lost 0, with 6 bases in between. Germline CDR1 SQVTM, CDR2 ANQGSEA. Here the CDR3 reads CSVEGAANYGYTF. Here the CDR3 DNA reads TGCAGCGTTGAAGGTGCAGCTAACTATGGCTACACCTTC.

The chain joins TRBV4-1 to TRBJ2-1; the match to TRBD2 covers 7 bases. The germline V gene has CDR1 MGHRA and CDR2 YSYEKL. V was pared by 2 bases and J by 5 bases, with 12 bases of the junction left unmatched. The CDR3 sequence is 17 residues long. The CDR3 loop is CASSQFWDGGGNNEQFF. Here the CDR3 DNA reads TGCGCCAGCAGCCAATTCTGGGATGGGGGAGGGAACAATGAGCAGTTCTTC.

This clone turned up a few times. V usage is TRBV7-9 and J usage is TRBJ2-7; 12 positions agree with TRBD1. The CDR3 is 17 amino acids. The V gene end was trimmed by 5 bases and the J gene end by 2 bases; junction bases not matched to a gene: 10. Germline CDR1 reads SEHNR; CDR2 reads FQNEAQ (reference sequence). The CDR3 protein is CASSAGTGGFGTYEQYF. The CDR3 DNA follows: TGTGCCAGCAGCGCCGGGACAGGGGGCTTTGGGACCTACGAGCAGTACTTC.

This chain joins TRBV19 and TRBJ1-2; tentative D call: TRBD1 (6 bases). V lost 7 bases, J lost 7 bases, and 19 bases lay in between. There are 14 residues in the CDR3. CDR1 is LNHDA and CDR2 is SQIVND in the germline V gene (reference sequence). Here the CDR3 DNA reads TGTGCCAGTAATAAACAGGGAGTGCTCCGTGGCTACACCTTC. Protein sequence: CASNKQGVLRGYTF.

The V gene is TRBV7-9, the J gene TRBJ2-3, with TRBD2 matching 9 bases. V trimming: 1 base; J trimming: 4 bases; junction bases outside the gene matches: 6. The CDR3 length is 16 residues. Per germline, CDR1 SEHNR and CDR2 FQNEAQ (reference sequence). CDR3 region: CASSLDTAGGADTQYF. The CDR3 nucleotides read TGTGCCAGCAGCTTAGATACAGCGGGAGGCGCAGATACGCAGTATTTT.

V usage is TRBV2 and J usage is TRBJ2-5; 8 positions agree with TRBD2. The CDR3 contains 15 residues. The germline V gene encodes CDR1 SNHLY and CDR2 FYNNEI. J gave up 5 bases and V 3 bases, and 8 bases lay outside the gene matches. CDR3 in DNA: TGTGCCAGCAGTGATGACGGGAGGGCCGGGGAGACCCAGTACTTC. Translated, it gives CASSDDGRAGETQYF.

V usage is TRBV13 and J usage is TRBJ2-3; 10 bases match TRBD2. The junction had 11 bases not matched to a gene; V was cut back by 5 bases and J by 3 bases. CDR1 and CDR2 from the germline V gene are PRHDT and FYEKMQ (reference sequence). CDR3 length: 17 amino acids. CDR3 sequence: CASSPILASGSTDTQYF. Here the CDR3 DNA reads TGTGCCAGCAGCCCGATTTTAGCTAGCGGGAGTACAGATACGCAGTATTTT.

The CDR3: CASSYRPRYNEQFF. CDR3 sequence (DNA): TGTGCCAGCAGTTACCGCCCGAGATACAATGAGCAGTTCTTC. This chain joins TRBV6-6 and TRBJ2-1, with D hard to call. CDR3 length: 14 residues. V shed 2 bases and J shed 4 bases, with 9 bases lying between them. The germline V gene has CDR1 MNHNY and CDR2 SVGAGI (reference sequence).

The chain has TRBV28 and TRBJ2-3; tentative D call: TRBD1 (6 bases). The CDR3 totals 16 residues. The V and J ends lost 3 bases and 0 bases respectively, with 13 bases between them. Germline V CDR1 and CDR2: MDHEN, SYDVKM. In nucleotides, the CDR3 is TGTGCCAGCAGTTTCCCCGGGACAACTAGCACAGATACGCAGTATTTT. The encoded protein is CASSFPGTTSTDTQYF.